This record concerns one T cell receptor (beta chain) sequence. The antigen remains undetermined. Germline V gene sequence: CDR1 LGHNA, CDR2 YSLEER. The ends lost 4 bases at V and 0 bases at J; junction bases unmatched: 6. This CDR3 region has 18 residues. The entry originates in a study of T cell repertoires in aging, cancer and after chemotherapy. Study-wide results and caveats: Across the chemotherapy interval, each cancer cohort showed higher median generation probability, suggesting thymic rebound. Loss of evenness, beyond lost richness, contributed to age-related TCR diversity decline in cancer patients.

Multiplex touch-down PCR with TRB-A/B primers amplified rearranged V-D-J TRB sequences. TCRdb recomputed calls from the multiplex PCR reads with MiXCR, one row per CDR3 protein. The table records about 8,600 distinct CDR3 sequences, 20% to 25% of them present only once. Amplification of TCR beta used genomic DNA extracted from peripheral blood. The J gene is TRBJ2-3, the V gene TRBV4-3; TRBD2 agrees at 14 bases. Material for sequencing was blood. This sequence was found in a human donor with a blood cancer. The CDR3 here is CASSLGGTSGRSTDTQYF. CDR3 coding DNA: TGCGCCAGCAGCCTCGGGGGGACTAGCGGGAGAAGCACAGATACGCAGTATTTT.